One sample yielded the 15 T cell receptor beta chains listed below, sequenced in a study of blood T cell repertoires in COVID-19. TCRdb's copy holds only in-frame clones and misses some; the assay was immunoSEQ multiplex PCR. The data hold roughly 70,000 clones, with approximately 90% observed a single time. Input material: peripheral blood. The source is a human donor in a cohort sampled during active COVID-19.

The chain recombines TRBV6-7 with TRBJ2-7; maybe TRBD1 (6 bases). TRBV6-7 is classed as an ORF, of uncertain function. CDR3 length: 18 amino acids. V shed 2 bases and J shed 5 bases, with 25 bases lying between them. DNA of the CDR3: TGTGCCAGCAGTTACCCCCCGACGGGAAAAAACAGGGTGAACGAGCAGTACGTC. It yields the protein CASSYPPTGKNRVNEQYV.

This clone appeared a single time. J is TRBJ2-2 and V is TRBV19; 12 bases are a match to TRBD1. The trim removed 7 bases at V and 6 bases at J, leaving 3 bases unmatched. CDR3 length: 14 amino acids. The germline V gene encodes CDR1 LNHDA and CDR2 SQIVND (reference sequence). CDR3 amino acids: CASIRDRGPGELFF. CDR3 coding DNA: TGTGCCAGTATCCGGGACAGGGGGCCCGGGGAGCTGTTTTTT.

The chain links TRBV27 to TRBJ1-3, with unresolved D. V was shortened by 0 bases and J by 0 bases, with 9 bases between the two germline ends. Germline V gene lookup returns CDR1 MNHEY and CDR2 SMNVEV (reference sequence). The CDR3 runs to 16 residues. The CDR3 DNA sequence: TGTGCCAGCAGTTTATCGGCCGTTCTCTCTGGAAACACCATATATTTT. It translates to CASSLSAVLSGNTIYF.

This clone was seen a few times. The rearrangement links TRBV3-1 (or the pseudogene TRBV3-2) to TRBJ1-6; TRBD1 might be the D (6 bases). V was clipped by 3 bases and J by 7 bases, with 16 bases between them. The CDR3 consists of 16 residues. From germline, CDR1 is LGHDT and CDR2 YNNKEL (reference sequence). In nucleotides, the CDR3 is TGTGCCAGCAGCCAGGCTTCACAGGGTAGAAATTCACCCCTCCACTTT. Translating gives CASSQASQGRNSPLHF.

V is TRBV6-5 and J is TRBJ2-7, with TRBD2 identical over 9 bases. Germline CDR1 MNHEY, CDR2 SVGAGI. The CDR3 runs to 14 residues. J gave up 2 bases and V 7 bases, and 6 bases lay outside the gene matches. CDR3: CASTRLAVPYEQYF. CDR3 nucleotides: TGTGCCAGCACCCGACTAGCGGTACCCTACGAGCAGTACTTC.

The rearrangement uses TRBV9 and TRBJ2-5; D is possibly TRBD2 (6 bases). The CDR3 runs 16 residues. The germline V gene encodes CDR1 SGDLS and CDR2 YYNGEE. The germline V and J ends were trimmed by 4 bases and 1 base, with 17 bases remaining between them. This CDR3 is CASSKGVRDIQETQYF. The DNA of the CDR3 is TGTGCCAGCAGCAAAGGGGTGCGGGATATCCAAGAGACCCAGTACTTC.

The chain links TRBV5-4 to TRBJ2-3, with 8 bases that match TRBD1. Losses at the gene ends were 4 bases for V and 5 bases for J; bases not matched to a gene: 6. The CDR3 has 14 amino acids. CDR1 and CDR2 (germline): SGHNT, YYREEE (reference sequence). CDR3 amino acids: CASSTGQEGDTQYF. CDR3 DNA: TGTGCCAGCAGCACGGGACAGGAGGGAGATACGCAGTATTTT.

CDR3 in amino acids: CASSMARGPGNEQFF. As DNA, the CDR3 is TGTGCCAGTAGTATGGCGCGGGGGCCTGGAAATGAGCAGTTCTTC. V and J are TRBV19 and TRBJ2-1, with a weak D call TRBD2 (7 bases). The CDR3 sequence is 15 residues long. V was cut by 3 bases and J by 7 bases, with 16 bases left in between. Looked up from germline, CDR1 is LNHDA and CDR2 is SQIVND (reference sequence).

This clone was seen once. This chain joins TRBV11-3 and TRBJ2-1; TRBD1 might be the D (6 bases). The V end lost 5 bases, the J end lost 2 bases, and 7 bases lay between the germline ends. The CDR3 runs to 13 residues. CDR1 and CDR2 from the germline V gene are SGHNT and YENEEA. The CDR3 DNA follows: TGTGCCAGCAGCACAGGGACCTACAATGAGCAGTTCTTC. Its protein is CASSTGTYNEQFF.

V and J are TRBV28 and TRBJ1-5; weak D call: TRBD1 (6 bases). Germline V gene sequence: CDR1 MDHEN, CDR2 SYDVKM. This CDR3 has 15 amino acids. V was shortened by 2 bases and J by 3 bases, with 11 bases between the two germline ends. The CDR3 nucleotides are TGTGCCAGCAGTTTAGGGCGACAGGACAATCAGCCCCAGCATTTT. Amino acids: CASSLGRQDNQPQHF.

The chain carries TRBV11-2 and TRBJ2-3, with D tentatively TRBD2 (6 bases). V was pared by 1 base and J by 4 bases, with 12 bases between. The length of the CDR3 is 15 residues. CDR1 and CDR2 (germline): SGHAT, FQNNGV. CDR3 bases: TGTGCCAGCAGCTTAGTCTCGGGAGAGGCAGATACGCAGTATTTT. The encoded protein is CASSLVSGEADTQYF.

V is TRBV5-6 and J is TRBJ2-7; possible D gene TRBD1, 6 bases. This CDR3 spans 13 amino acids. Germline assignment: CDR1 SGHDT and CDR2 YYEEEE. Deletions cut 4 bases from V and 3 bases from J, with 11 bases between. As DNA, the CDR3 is TGTGCCAGCAGCCGAACAGGGTTCTACGAGCAGTACTTC. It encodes CASSRTGFYEQYF.

CDR3 sequence reads: CASSFPQGESYGYTF. The DNA of the CDR3 is TGTGCCAGCAGTTTTCCACAGGGGGAGAGCTATGGCTACACCTTC. The V gene is TRBV6-5, the J gene TRBJ1-2, with 8 bases that match TRBD1. The V gene end was trimmed by 4 bases and the J gene end by 4 bases; junction bases not matched to a gene: 8. In germline, CDR1 is MNHEY, CDR2 SVGAGI. This CDR3 comprises 15 residues.

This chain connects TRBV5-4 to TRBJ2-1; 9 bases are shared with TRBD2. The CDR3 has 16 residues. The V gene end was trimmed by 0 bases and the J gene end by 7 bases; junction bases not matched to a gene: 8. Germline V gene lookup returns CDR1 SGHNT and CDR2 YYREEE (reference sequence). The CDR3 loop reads CASSLVGTSRHNEQFF. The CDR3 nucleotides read TGTGCCAGCAGCTTGGTAGGGACTAGCCGTCATAATGAGCAGTTCTTC.

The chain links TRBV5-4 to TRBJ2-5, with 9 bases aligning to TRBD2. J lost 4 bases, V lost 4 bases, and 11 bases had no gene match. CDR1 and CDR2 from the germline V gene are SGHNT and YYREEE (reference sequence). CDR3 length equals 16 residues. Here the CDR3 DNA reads TGTGCCAGCAGCCCCGGGACTAGCTCGGCCCCAGAGACCCAGTACTTC. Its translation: CASSPGTSSAPETQYF. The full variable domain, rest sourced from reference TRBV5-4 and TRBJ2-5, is ETGVTQSPTHLIKTRGQQVTLRCSSQSGHNTVSWYQQALGQGPQFIFQYYREEENGRGNFPPRFSGLQFPNYSSELNVNALELDDSALYLCASSPGTSSAPETQYFGPGTRLLVL.